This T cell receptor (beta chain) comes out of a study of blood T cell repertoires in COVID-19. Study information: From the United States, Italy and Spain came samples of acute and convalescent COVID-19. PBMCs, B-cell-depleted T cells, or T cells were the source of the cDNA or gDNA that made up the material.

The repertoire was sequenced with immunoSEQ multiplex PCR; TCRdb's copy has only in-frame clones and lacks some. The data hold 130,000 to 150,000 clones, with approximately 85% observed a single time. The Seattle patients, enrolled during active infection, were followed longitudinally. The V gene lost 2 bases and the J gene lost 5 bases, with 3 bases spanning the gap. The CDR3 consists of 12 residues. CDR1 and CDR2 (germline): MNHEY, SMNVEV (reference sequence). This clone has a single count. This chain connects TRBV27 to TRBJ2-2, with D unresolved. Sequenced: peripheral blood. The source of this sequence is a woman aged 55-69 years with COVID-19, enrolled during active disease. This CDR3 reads CASSLLTGELFF. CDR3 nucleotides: TGTGCCAGCAGTTTACTAACCGGGGAGCTGTTTTTT.